Only a few counts were recorded for the clone carrying this T cell receptor beta chain. Its antigen is not identified. The source of the sample is a study of PD-L1 blockade in urothelial cancer. TCRdb keeps only in-frame clones here, not all; method: immunoSEQ multiplex PCR. The table lists around 40,000 clones, just over 35% of them singletons. Study observations and caveats: Enhanced expansion of tumor-associated blood clones at 3 weeks characterized durable-benefit patients.

V dropped 2 bases and J dropped 5; count of bases not matched to a gene: 3. Germline values: CDR1 SGHRS, CDR2 YFSETQ. This CDR3 is built from 15 residues. V gene TRBV5-1 combines with J gene TRBJ2-1, with 11 positions matching TRBD2. This clonotype was obtained from a man aged 60-69 years with urothelial cancer. The sample in question was tumor tissue, obtained before atezolizumab (anti-PD-L1) treatment. The CDR3 DNA sequence: TGCGCCAGCAGCTTCACTAGCGGGGGAAACAATGAGCAGTTCTTC. Its translation: CASSFTSGGNNEQFF.